One and the same sample provided the 30 T cell receptor beta chains below, sequenced in a study of T cells in Graves' hyperthyroidism and ophthalmopathy (dated by TCRdb to between 2019 and 2020). The method behind the library was multiplex PCR. The listed sequencing device is Illumina HiSeq 2000. Amplification of TCR beta CDR3 regions was carried out from RNA transcripts. The TCR CDR3 was subjected to a first round of RT-PCR using the HTBI primer set and the Qiagen OneStep RT-PCR kit. TCRdb passed the public sequencing reads through fastp at Q25 and MiXCR, retaining productive beta sequences. Every entry covers one CDR3 protein and lists the most common genes and DNA from its rows. The sample contains fewer than 450,000 distinct CDR3 sequences, about 15% of them found a single time. Together, the top ten hold under 25% of the sample. The sample consisted of blood. Receptors originate from a woman aged 60-75 years with Graves' ophthalmopathy.

This clonotype was counted a few times. The chain has TRBV7-2 and TRBJ2-3, with 7 bases fitting TRBD2. CDR3 size: 15 residues. Looked up from germline, CDR1 is SGHTA and CDR2 is FQGNSA. The V segment lost 5 bases and the J segment 3 bases; nucleotides outside the gene matches: 8. CDR3 amino acids: CASSRRTRRTDTQYF. CDR3 DNA sequence: TGTGCCAGCAGCCGGAGGACTAGAAGAACAGATACGCAGTATTTT.

V is TRBV6-6 and J is TRBJ2-3; 13 bases line up with TRBD2. Per the germline V gene, CDR1 is MNHNY and CDR2 is SVGAGI (reference sequence). J gave up 1 base and V 2 bases, and 12 bases lay outside the gene matches. This CDR3 is 20 amino acids long. The CDR3 protein is CASSYETVTSGRMGTDTQYF. In DNA, the CDR3 is TGTGCCAGCAGTTACGAGACCGTGACTAGCGGGAGGATGGGCACAGATACGCAGTATTTT.

This clonotype was seen repeatedly, ten times or more. The chain is built from TRBV7-2 and TRBJ2-5; D possibly uses TRBD1 or TRBD2 (6 bases each). The CDR3 extends over 16 amino acids. Germline-derived CDR1 and CDR2 are SGHTA and FQGNSA. Trimming took 0 bases from V and 2 from J, leaving 13 bases between them. The CDR3 nucleotides read TGTGCCAGCAGCTTAGCTGGCAGGGGAGGACAAGAGACCCAGTACTTC. Amino acids: CASSLAGRGGQETQYF. Supplemented by reference TRBV7-2 and TRBJ2-5, the full variable domain reads GAGVSQSPSNKVTEKGKDVELRCDPISGHTALYWYRQSLGQGLEFLIYFQGNSAPDKSGLPSDRFSAERTGGSVSTLTIQRTQQEDSAVYLCASSLAGRGGQETQYFGPGTRLLVL.

This clonotype was counted ten times or more. The chain uses TRBV6-1 and TRBJ2-7, with D tentatively TRBD1 (6 bases). V was trimmed by 8 bases and J by 0 bases, leaving 14 bases between them. The CDR3 length is 14 residues. Germline V gene sequence: CDR1 MNHNS, CDR2 SASEGT. CDR3 DNA sequence: TGTGCCAGCGGCCGGGACAAGAGCTCCTACGAGCAGTACTTC. Translated: CASGRDKSSYEQYF.

This clonotype was observed at least ten times. The chain employs TRBV5-1 and TRBJ1-4; maybe TRBD1 (5 bases). V was clipped by 4 bases and J by 5 bases, with 12 bases between them. The CDR3 sequence is 14 residues long. In germline, CDR1 is SGHRS, CDR2 YFSETQ. As DNA, the CDR3 is TGCGCCAGCAGCGCTTCGGGGGGAAATGAAAAACTGTTTTTT. This gives the protein CASSASGGNEKLFF.

The chain couples TRBV20-1 to TRBJ1-5; D is possibly TRBD1 (6 bases). Germline loops: CDR1 DFQATT, CDR2 SNEGSKA (reference sequence). Trimming left V 3 bases short and J 3 bases short, with 18 bases between. This CDR3 is built from 16 residues. The CDR3 DNA reads as TGCAGTGCTAGCGACAGGTTGTATTCAGTCAATCAGCCCCAGCATTTT. The encoded protein is CSASDRLYSVNQPQHF.

This clonotype appeared a few times. The chain is built from TRBV19 and TRBJ1-5, with 12 bases fitting TRBD1. V gave up 3 bases and J gave up 9 bases; unmatched junction bases: 9. CDR3 length: 16 residues. Per the germline V gene, CDR1 is LNHDA and CDR2 is SQIVND (reference sequence). The CDR3 DNA follows: TGTGCCAGTAGTATGGTCGGGACAGGGGGCGACAGGCCCCAGCATTTT. Protein product: CASSMVGTGGDRPQHF.

This clonotype was detected many times. The genes are TRBV7-9 and TRBJ2-2; 8 nucleotides match TRBD1. V shed 5 bases, J shed 1 base, and the junction held 18 bases outside the gene matches. Germline V lookup: CDR1 SEHNR, CDR2 FQNEAQ (reference sequence). The CDR3 spans 20 residues. The CDR3 sequence: CASSVKGTLSGTGNTGELFF. The CDR3 coding sequence is TGTGCCAGCAGCGTAAAAGGGACTCTATCGGGGACAGGGAACACCGGGGAGCTGTTTTTT.

The CDR3 here is CASSLYWRSSYNEQFF. CDR3 coding DNA: TGTGCCAGCAGCTTGTATTGGAGAAGCTCCTACAATGAGCAGTTCTTC. This rearrangement joins TRBV5-6 to TRBJ2-1; no firm D call. The V and J ends lost 1 base and 0 bases respectively, with 11 bases between them. Germline CDR1 reads SGHDT; CDR2 reads YYEEEE. CDR3 size: 16 residues.

This clonotype was seen many times. This chain connects TRBV3-1 to TRBJ2-5; TRBD2 matches 15 bases. Unmatched junction bases numbered 4, after V lost 4 bases and J lost 1 base. CDR1 LGHDT and CDR2 YNNKEL come from the germline V gene (reference sequence). CDR3 length equals 17 residues. CDR3 protein: CASSPWTSGRGQETQYF. The CDR3 DNA sequence: TGTGCCAGCAGCCCCTGGACTAGCGGGAGGGGCCAAGAGACCCAGTACTTC.

This clonotype was seen repeatedly, ten times or more. V usage is TRBV6-1 and J usage is TRBJ2-7, with 7 bases matching TRBD1. The CDR3 totals 15 residues. Trimming removed 6 bases from V and 1 base from J; junction bases left unmatched: 9. Germline loops: CDR1 MNHNS, CDR2 SASEGT. CDR3 loop: CASRGRQGPSYEQYF. The CDR3, as DNA: TGTGCCAGCAGGGGCAGACAGGGCCCATCCTACGAGCAGTACTTC.

In DNA, the CDR3 is TGTGCCTGCGGGAATGGGGCCTCAAACCCCTATGGCTACACCTTC. It specifies CACGNGASNPYGYTF. The chain couples TRBV7-9 to TRBJ1-2; D perhaps matches TRBD1 (5 bases). Trimming pared 11 bases from V and 4 bases from J, leaving 23 bases between. This CDR3 is built from 15 residues. Germline loops: CDR1 SEHNR, CDR2 FQNEAQ (reference sequence).

At least ten counts were recorded for this clonotype. The chain uses TRBV20-1 and TRBJ2-1; the match to TRBD2 covers 9 bases. CDR3 length: 14 residues. Germline CDR1 is DFQATT and CDR2 is SNEGSKA (reference sequence). V shed 3 bases and J 9 bases; nucleotides not matched to a gene: 9. The CDR3 here is CSARSGGRGGEQFF. CDR3 in DNA: TGCAGTGCTAGGTCTGGCGGGAGGGGGGGTGAGCAGTTCTTC.

V and J are TRBV29-1 and TRBJ2-5; D gene unclear. Germline CDR1 and CDR2: SQVTM and ANQGSEA. This CDR3 has 12 amino acids. V was pared by 2 bases and J by 5 bases, with 9 bases between. In DNA form, the CDR3 reads TGCAGCGTTGAAATGGTCGGGGAGACCCAGTACTTC. Its translation is CSVEMVGETQYF. Drawing the rest from reference TRBV29-1 and TRBJ2-5, the complete variable domain is SAVISQKPSRDICQRGTSLTIQCQVDSQVTMMFWYRQQPGQSLTLIATANQGSEATYESGFVIDKFPISRPNLTFSTLTVSNMSPEDSSIYLCSVEMVGETQYFGPGTRLLVL.

The table lists this clonotype with many counts. The J gene is TRBJ1-4, the V gene TRBV28; the D gene is possibly TRBD1 (5 bases). Germline V CDR1 and CDR2: MDHEN, SYDVKM. Trimming removed 6 bases from V and 1 base from J, with 15 bases in between. The CDR3 sequence is 16 residues long. CDR3 protein: CASSFRDGLTNEKLFF. As DNA, the CDR3 is TGTGCCAGCAGCTTCCGGGACGGCTTAACTAATGAAAAACTGTTTTTT.

This clonotype was seen at least ten times. The chain employs TRBV12-3 or TRBV12-4 and TRBJ2-2; D remains unclear. V was trimmed by 2 bases and J by 6 bases, leaving 7 bases between them. The CDR3 has 13 residues. CDR3 nucleotide sequence: TGTGCCAGCAGTTTAATCGAGTCCGGGGAGCTGTTTTTT. This translates into CASSLIESGELFF.

J is TRBJ1-1 and V is TRBV18, with a tentative D call TRBD1 (5 bases). The ends were cut back, 1 base at V and 3 bases at J, with 6 bases in the middle. CDR1 and CDR2 (germline): KGHSH, LQKENI. The CDR3 consists of 13 residues. This CDR3 reads CASSPLGDTEAFF. The CDR3 DNA follows: TGTGCCAGCTCACCACTGGGGGACACTGAAGCTTTCTTT.

This clonotype has ten or more counts. This chain connects TRBV3-1 to TRBJ2-7; D not certain. Trimming shortened V by 4 bases and J by 4 bases, and 14 bases separated the two germline ends. This CDR3 region has 14 residues. The germline gives CDR1 LGHDT, CDR2 YNNKEL (reference sequence). CDR3 sequence: CASSLSEGAYEQYF. CDR3 bases: TGTGCCAGCAGCCTCTCAGAAGGAGCTTACGAGCAGTACTTC.

The rearrangement links TRBV19 to TRBJ2-2; 7 bases are shared with TRBD1. CDR3 length: 14 residues. Germline V lookup: CDR1 LNHDA, CDR2 SQIVND (reference sequence). V was pared by 5 bases and J by 5 bases, with 5 bases of the junction left unmatched. CDR3 bases: TGTGCCAGTAGTCGGACAGGAGAAACCGGGGAGCTGTTTTTT. Translation: CASSRTGETGELFF.

Only a few counts were recorded for this clonotype. The rearrangement uses TRBV13 and TRBJ2-5, with 14 bases aligning to TRBD2. The V and J ends lost 5 bases and 5 bases, in that order; junction bases with no gene match: 13. CDR3 length equals 18 residues. In germline, CDR1 is PRHDT, CDR2 FYEKMQ (reference sequence). This CDR3 is CASSQWVTSGRAGETQYF. The CDR3, as DNA: TGTGCCAGCAGCCAATGGGTGACTAGCGGGAGGGCCGGGGAGACCCAGTACTTC.

There are many counts of this clonotype. J is TRBJ2-1 and V is TRBV18, with unresolved D. The CDR3 is 14 amino acids. In germline, CDR1 is KGHSH, CDR2 LQKENI. The V end was cut by 0 bases, the J end by 6 bases, with 9 bases between. DNA for the CDR3: TGTGCCAGCTCACCACCCACACTTGGCAATGAGCAGTTCTTC. This codes for CASSPPTLGNEQFF.

The chain recombines TRBV15 with TRBJ1-2; unclear D gene. Germline loops: CDR1 LNHNV, CDR2 YYDKDF (reference sequence). With 3 bases removed from V and 4 bases from J, the gap between germline ends came to 6 bases. CDR3 length equals 12 residues. In DNA, the CDR3 is TGTGCCACCAGCAGCCCAACCTATGGCTACACCTTC. It encodes CATSSPTYGYTF.

This clonotype was observed many times. CDR3 amino acids: CASGNRGRNYGYTF. The CDR3 DNA sequence: TGTGCCAGCGGTAACAGGGGCCGGAACTATGGCTACACCTTC. This chain uses TRBV27 with TRBJ1-2; 7 positions match TRBD1. The CDR3 has 14 residues. With V trimmed by 8 bases and J by 2 bases, 8 bases remained unmatched. In germline, CDR1 is MNHEY, CDR2 SMNVEV (reference sequence).

This clonotype was counted ten times or more. The chain carries TRBV18 and TRBJ2-5; unclear D gene. Per germline, CDR1 KGHSH and CDR2 LQKENI. V was trimmed by 5 bases and J by 1 base, leaving 5 bases between them. The CDR3 has 12 amino acids. The CDR3, as DNA: TGTGCCAGCTCATCCTCCCAAGAGACCCAGTACTTC. It specifies CASSSSQETQYF. Full variable domain (outside the CDR3, taken from reference TRBV18 and TRBJ2-5): NAGVMQNPRHLVRRRGQEARLRCSPMKGHSHVYWYRQLPEEGLKFMVYLQKENIIDESGMPKERFSAEFPKEGPSILRIQQVVRGDSAAYFCASSSSQETQYFGPGTRLLVL.

This chain links TRBV3-1 with TRBJ1-4; the match to TRBD1 covers 12 bases. The germline CDR1 and CDR2 sequences are LGHDT and YNNKEL (reference sequence). CDR3 length: 16 amino acids. Trimming took 3 bases from V and 8 from J; bases not matched to a gene: 7. The CDR3 nucleotides are TGTGCCAGCAGCCAGGCCGGGACAGGGGGCGGAGAAAAACTGTTTTTT. Residues: CASSQAGTGGGEKLFF. Supplemented by reference TRBV3-1 and TRBJ1-4, the full variable domain reads DTAVSQTPKYLVTQMGNDKSIKCEQNLGHDTMYWYKQDSKKFLKIMFSYNNKELIINETVPNRFSPKSPDKAHLNLHINSLELGDSAVYFCASSQAGTGGGEKLFFGSGTQLSVL.

This clonotype showed up many times. The chain employs TRBV3-1 and TRBJ2-7, with D possibly being TRBD1 (5 bases). The CDR3 is made up of 15 amino acids. CDR1 and CDR2 from the germline V gene are LGHDT and YNNKEL (reference sequence). The V gene lost 0 bases and the J gene lost 2 bases, with 11 bases spanning the gap. CDR3 bases: TGTGCCAGCAGCCAAGAGACAGCCCCCCCCTACGAGCAGTACTTC. As protein: CASSQETAPPYEQYF.

Regarding this clonotype: This may be a read error: a much more frequent sequence differs by one nucleotide. V is TRBV7-9 and J is TRBJ2-7; possibly TRBD1 or TRBD2 for D (5 bases each). Germline CDR1 SEHNR, CDR2 FQNEAQ (reference sequence). Trimming pared 5 bases from V and 2 bases from J, leaving 10 bases between. This CDR3 region has 13 residues. In DNA form, the CDR3 reads TGTGCCAGCAGCGCCGGGGCCACCTACGAGCAGTACTTC. It codes for CASSAGATYEQYF.

The sample holds a few counts of this clonotype. The gene calls are TRBV4-1 and TRBJ2-3; maybe TRBD2 (6 bases). The CDR3 covers 14 residues. V lost 3 bases to trimming and J lost 3 bases, with 10 bases between them. Germline V gene lookup returns CDR1 MGHRA and CDR2 YSYEKL. The CDR3 DNA is TGCGCCAGCAGCCAGACGGGAGAAACAGATACGCAGTATTTT. Protein sequence: CASSQTGETDTQYF.

The V call is TRBV29-1, the J call TRBJ2-2; D call uncertain. With 5 bases removed from V and 1 base from J, the gap between germline ends came to 8 bases. CDR3 length equals 13 residues. The germline V gene has CDR1 SQVTM and CDR2 ANQGSEA. The CDR3 nucleotides read TGCAGCGTTATATTACGGAACACCGGGGAGCTGTTTTTT. Its protein product is CSVILRNTGELFF.

This clonotype was counted a few times. The V call is TRBV2, the J call TRBJ2-5, with 7 bases fitting TRBD2. The ends lost 3 bases at V and 6 bases at J; junction bases unmatched: 7. CDR3 length: 14 amino acids. Germline V gene data show CDR1 as SNHLY and CDR2 as FYNNEI. CDR3 nucleotide sequence: TGTGCCAGCAGTGACGAGGGGAGGGGTCAGACCCAGTACTTC. Its protein product is CASSDEGRGQTQYF.